The T cell receptor (beta chain) under discussion was sequenced for a study of blood T cells in healthy people across ages. A second PCR of 7 to 11 cycles used a sample-barcoded 5' primer and a J-beta primer mix. TCRdb passed the 5' RACE reads through MiXCR, listing each CDR3 protein once. This table has about 1.7 million distinct CDR3 sequences, 28% appearing once. This clonotype was counted at least ten times. CDR3 size: 11 residues. Trimming cost V 2 bases and J 3 bases, with 1 base left between them. The sequence came from a woman aged 30 to 39 in good health. This rearrangement joins TRBV12-3 or TRBV12-4 to TRBJ1-1; D remains unclear. Source material: blood. The CDR3 here is CASSLHTEAFF. The CDR3 bases are TGTGCCAGCAGTTTACACACTGAAGCTTTCTTT.